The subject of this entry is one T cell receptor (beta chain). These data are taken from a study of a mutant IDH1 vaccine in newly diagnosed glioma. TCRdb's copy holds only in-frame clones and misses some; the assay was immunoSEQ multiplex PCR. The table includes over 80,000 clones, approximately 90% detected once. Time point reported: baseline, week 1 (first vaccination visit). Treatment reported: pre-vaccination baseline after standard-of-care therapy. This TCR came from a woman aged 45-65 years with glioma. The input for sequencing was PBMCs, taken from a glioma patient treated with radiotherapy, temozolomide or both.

CDR3 amino acids: CASSLPSGVGWDEQFF. In nucleotides, the CDR3 is TGTGCCAGCAGCCTCCCTAGCGGGGTGGGGTGGGATGAGCAGTTCTTC. V is TRBV6-6 and J is TRBJ2-1; 9 nucleotides align to TRBD2. Looked up from germline, CDR1 is MNHNY and CDR2 is SVGAGI (reference sequence). The CDR3 totals 16 residues. Trimming at V came to 6 bases and at J to 8 bases, leaving 14 bases not matched to a gene.